The rows below give T cell receptor beta chains drawn from one sample of a study of OX40 agonist ivuxolimab in advanced cancers. Profiled with immunoSEQ multiplex PCR; TCRdb holds only in-frame clones, not every one. The table has around 46,000 clones, over 75% seen once. The sequenced sample was CD4+ or CD8+ T cells sorted from blood, obtained in a trial of the OX40 agonist ivuxolimab. The receptor source for this set is an adult with an advanced solid tumor such as melanoma, head and neck, liver or kidney cancer. Each CDR3 is given with its conserved first and last residue. A D gene is named only where the DNA matches it firmly. Size is omitted from some rows. Given values are once, few, many or a class for expanded clones.

TGTGCCACCCTGTCGTCCGGCGGGGAGCTGTTTTTT | CATLSSGGELFF | TRBJ2-2 | NA | NA | TRBV6-5
TGTGCCAGCAGTTTAACCTTCACCTCTGGAAACACCATATATTTT | CASSLTFTSGNTIYF | TRBJ1-3 | NA | NA | TRBV6-5
TGTGCCAGCAGCTCACGGAACGGGTGGGGTGAGCAGTTCTTC | CASSSRNGWGEQFF | TRBJ2-1 | once | NA | TRBV5-6
TGTGCCAGCAGTGAAGGAGGGGGCAATGAGCAGTTCTTC | CASSEGGGNEQFF | TRBJ2-1 | NA | NA | TRBV2
TGCGCCAGCAGCCAAGGAGAAGGGTACTACGAGCAGTACTTC | CASSQGEGYYEQYF | TRBJ2-7 | NA | NA | TRBV4-1
TGTGCCAGCAGCCCCCGAGCGGGAGGGCCGTACGAGCAGTACTTC | CASSPRAGGPYEQYF | TRBJ2-7 | NA | TRBD2 | TRBV7-2
TGTGCCAGCAGGTCGGGGCCCTCCTCCTACGAGCAGTACTTC | CASRSGPSSYEQYF | TRBJ2-7 | NA | NA | TRBV11-2
TGTGCCAGCAGCTTGATGACTAACACCGGGGAGCTGTTTTTT | CASSLMTNTGELFF | TRBJ2-2 | NA | NA | TRBV5-4
TGTGCCAGCAGTTACGACACTTCCTACGAGCAGTACTTC | CASSYDTSYEQYF | TRBJ2-7 | NA | NA | TRBV6-5
TGCGCCAGCACAGGCGGGAGTATTGACAATGAGCAGTTCTTC | CASTGGSIDNEQFF | TRBJ2-1 | NA | TRBD2 | TRBV5-1
TGTGCCTGGAGTGTACTTTCTTCGGCTAGCCGCGGAGAGCAGTTCTTC | CAWSVLSSASRGEQFF | TRBJ2-1 | NA | NA | TRBV30
TGTGCCAGCAGCTTAGGTGGCAGGGGGGGGAATGAGCAGTTCTTC | CASSLGGRGGNEQFF | TRBJ2-1 | NA | NA | TRBV7-2
TGTGCCAGCTCCCCTCGGACAGGAGGCTCAAGTGGCTACACCTTC | CASSPRTGGSSGYTF | TRBJ1-2 | NA | TRBD1 | TRBV6-5
TGTGCCAGCCCCGAGCGGGGGCATGGCTACACCTTC | CASPERGHGYTF | TRBJ1-2 | few | NA | TRBV19
TGTGCCAGCAGCTTAGCGCGAGATGGCCCCACCGGGGAGCTGTTTTTT | CASSLARDGPTGELFF | TRBJ2-2 | NA | NA | TRBV7-6
TGTGCCAGCGATTGGACAGCCAACCCCTACGAGCAGTACTTC | CASDWTANPYEQYF | TRBJ2-7 | NA | NA | TRBV5-5
TGCGCCAGCAGTGAGGACAGGGGTGCCGTTGACACTGAAGCTTTCTTT | CASSEDRGAVDTEAFF | TRBJ1-1 | NA | TRBD1 | TRBV10-2
TGTGCCAGCAGTTTCAGGTCAGGCTACACTGAAGCTTTCTTT | CASSFRSGYTEAFF | TRBJ1-1 | NA | NA | TRBV27
TGCGCCAGCAGCCAAGATTGGGCCGGACAGGGGAGGACTGAAGCTTTCTTT | CASSQDWAGQGRTEAFF | TRBJ1-1 | NA | TRBD1 | TRBV4-3
TGTGCCAGCAGCTCTCTCTCCCCAGCGGGAGGAGATACGCAGTATTTT | CASSSLSPAGGDTQYF | TRBJ2-3 | NA | TRBD2 | TRBV11-3
TGTGCCAGCAGCTTAGGGCAAATTATGAACACTGAAGCTTTCTTT | CASSLGQIMNTEAFF | TRBJ1-1 | NA | NA | TRBV11-2
TGTGCCAGCAGCTTCCGAGGGATCGACGGCTACACCTTC | CASSFRGIDGYTF | TRBJ1-2 | NA | NA | TRBV11-2
TGTGCCAGCAGCTTAGGACAGGGGTCCTACAATGAGCAGTTCTTC | CASSLGQGSYNEQFF | TRBJ2-1 | NA | TRBD1 | TRBV7-8
TGTGCCATCAGGGGCGGGGAAGGGGAGACCCAGTACTTC | CAIRGGEGETQYF | TRBJ2-5 | NA | NA | TRBV10-3
TGTGCCAGCAGTTACTCACCGGGGGGCTACGAGCAGTACTTC | CASSYSPGGYEQYF | TRBJ2-7 | NA | TRBD2 | TRBV6-6
TGTGCCAGCAGTTTGGGGACAGGGGGCTACGAGCAGTACTTC | CASSLGTGGYEQYF | TRBJ2-7 | NA | TRBD1 | TRBV6-5
TGTGCCAGCAGCGTAGCTTTAGCGGGGGGCGAGAATGAGCAGTTCTTC | CASSVALAGGENEQFF | TRBJ2-1 | NA | TRBD2 | TRBV9
TGTGCCAGCAGCCCGGGTCAGGGGGTCGGACAGCCCCAGCATTTT | CASSPGQGVGQPQHF | TRBJ1-5 | NA | TRBD1 | TRBV27
TGTGCCACCGAAGGACAGGGAGCAGATACGCAGTATTTT | CATEGQGADTQYF | TRBJ2-3 | NA | TRBD1 | TRBV5-6
TGTGCCAGCAGACAACAGGGGGACACTGAAGCTTTCTTT | CASRQQGDTEAFF | TRBJ1-1 | NA | TRBD1 | TRBV6-1
TGTGCCAGCAGTCAACGGGACAGCTATGGCTACACCTTC | CASSQRDSYGYTF | TRBJ1-2 | NA | TRBD1 | TRBV6-5
TGTGCCAGCAGCTTATGGGGCGGGAATCAGCCCCAGCATTTT | CASSLWGGNQPQHF | TRBJ1-5 | NA | NA | TRBV7-2
TGTGCCACAAAGGGAGGTCACTACGAGCAGTACTTC | CATKGGHYEQYF | TRBJ2-7 | NA | NA | TRBV28
TGTGCCAGCAGCTTAGATCTTTATTATGATCAGGGCGATGCCTACGAGCAGTACTTC | CASSLDLYYDQGDAYEQYF | TRBJ2-7 | NA | NA | TRBV11-2
TGTGCCAGCTCACCACAGGGATCGTCTGAAGCTTTCTTT | CASSPQGSSEAFF | TRBJ1-1 | NA | NA | TRBV18
TGTGCCAGCAGCTTAGTGTCAGTGAACACTGAAGCTTTCTTT | CASSLVSVNTEAFF | TRBJ1-1 | NA | NA | TRBV11-2
TGTGCCAGCAGTGAGATCGGCATCGGCGGGGGGCCCACAGATACGCAGTATTTT | CASSEIGIGGGPTDTQYF | TRBJ2-3 | NA | TRBD2 | TRBV6-4
TGTGCCAGCAGCTCAAGACAGGGGGGGCACACTGAAGCTTTCTTT | CASSSRQGGHTEAFF | TRBJ1-1 | NA | TRBD1 | TRBV7-9
TGTGCCAGCAGCTTATTAACGGAGAACACTGAAGCTTTCTTT | CASSLLTENTEAFF | TRBJ1-1 | NA | NA | TRBV7-9
TGTGCCAGCAGCTTAACAGGTTCCTACGAGCAGTACTTC | CASSLTGSYEQYF | TRBJ2-7 | NA | NA | TRBV5-4
TGTGCCAGCAGTGAAGGGGCAGGGACAGGGGCCTACGAGCAGTACTTC | CASSEGAGTGAYEQYF | TRBJ2-7 | NA | TRBD1 | TRBV6-1
TGCGCCAGCAGCTTGGCGAGCGGGAGGCTCACCTACAATGAGCAGTTCTTC | CASSLASGRLTYNEQFF | TRBJ2-1 | NA | TRBD2 | TRBV5-1
TGTGCCAGCGAAGTGTCCGGCGCGACCAACTATGGCTACACCTTC | CASEVSGATNYGYTF | TRBJ1-2 | NA | NA | TRBV28
TGTGCCAGCAGCACCCGGGGAGCAGGCACAGATACGCAGTATTTT | CASSTRGAGTDTQYF | TRBJ2-3 | NA | NA | TRBV7-8
TGTGCCTGGAGTGTACAGCTAGCCAAAAACATTCAGTACTTC | CAWSVQLAKNIQYF | TRBJ2-4 | NA | NA | TRBV30
TGTGCCAGCAGCACGCGGACTGGGTATGAGCAGTTCTTC | CASSTRTGYEQFF | TRBJ2-1 | few | NA | TRBV13
TGCGCCAGCAGCTTGGACAGCCGCGGTGGCTACACCTTC | CASSLDSRGGYTF | TRBJ1-2 | NA | NA | TRBV5-1
TGTGCCAGCAGTTTATTGGGGACAGGGAGCCCGTATGGCTACACCTTC | CASSLLGTGSPYGYTF | TRBJ1-2 | NA | TRBD1 | TRBV27
TGTGCCTGGAGTGTAGGGCCTGAGCAGTTCTTC | CAWSVGPEQFF | TRBJ2-1 | NA | NA | TRBV30
TGTGCCAGCTCACCACGCTACCAGGACCTCACGAGGCGGACTGAAGCTTTCTTT | CASSPRYQDLTRRTEAFF | TRBJ1-1 | once | NA | TRBV18
TGTGCCAGCAGCCCCGCGGGGGAGTGGAACACCGGGGAGCTGTTTTTT | CASSPAGEWNTGELFF | TRBJ2-2 | NA | TRBD2 | TRBV13
TGTGCCAGCAGGACAGGGCCAGATACGCAGTATTTT | CASRTGPDTQYF | TRBJ2-3 | NA | TRBD1 | TRBV6-5
TGTGCCAGCAGTTACTCGGCAGGGGGCTACGAGCAGTACTTC | CASSYSAGGYEQYF | TRBJ2-7 | NA | TRBD1 | TRBV6-5
TGTGCCAGCAGCTTAGACCGACAGGGAACGAATGAGCAGTTCTTC | CASSLDRQGTNEQFF | TRBJ2-1 | NA | TRBD1 | TRBV11-2
TGTGCCAGCAGCTTGGGGGGAAAGGGCGAGCAGTACTTC | CASSLGGKGEQYF | TRBJ2-7 | once | NA | TRBV5-4
TGTGCCAGCAACAGGGAGTTTGATTCACCCCTCCACTTT | CASNREFDSPLHF | TRBJ1-6 | NA | NA | TRBV5-6
TGTGCCAGCAGCAAAGGGGGCCCACCTGGAGGCACAGATACGCAGTATTTT | CASSKGGPPGGTDTQYF | TRBJ2-3 | few | NA | TRBV21-1